These 22 T cell receptor beta chains share one sample of origin, sequenced in a study of T cell responses to AZD1222 COVID-19 vaccine. Libraries were prepared by immunoSEQ multiplex PCR; TCRdb keeps only in-frame clonotypes and omits some of them. The sample lists about 110,000 clones; roughly 86% were seen once. This sample comprised peripheral blood, obtained on day 0 of AZD1222 vaccination. These receptors came from an adult in good health.

The CDR3 bases are TGTGCCTGGAGTCCTCCGGGACCGCTCAATCAGCCCCAGCATTTT. Encoded protein: CAWSPPGPLNQPQHF. The V call is TRBV30, the J call TRBJ1-5; D is possibly TRBD1 (5 bases). V was pared by 2 bases and J by 3 bases, with 14 bases between. This CDR3 has 15 residues. CDR1 is GTSNPN, CDR2 SVGIG, per germline (reference sequence). The variable domain in full, with the rest retrieved from reference TRBV30 and TRBJ1-5, is SQTIHQWPATLVQPVGSPLSLECTVEGTSNPNLYWYRQAAGRGLQLLFYSVGIGQISSEVPQNLSASRPQDRQFILSSKKLLLSDSGFYLCAWSPPGPLNQPQHFGDGTRLSIL.

There are a few counts of this clone. Different DNA sequences within this sample yield the same CDR3. This chain links TRBV4-3 with TRBJ1-5; no reliable D call. V lost 0 bases to trimming and J lost 0 bases, with 6 bases between them. This CDR3 is built from 15 residues. Germline CDR1 LGHNA, CDR2 YSLEER. CDR3 nucleotides: TGCGCCAGCAGCCAAGATCGCGGTAGCAATCAGCCCCAGCATTTT. Residues: CASSQDRGSNQPQHF.

This clone occurred a few times. The chain uses TRBV7-3 and TRBJ2-7; D possibly corresponds to TRBD2 (5 bases). Germline-derived CDR1 and CDR2 are SGHTA and FQGTGA. V lost 4 bases and J 2 bases, leaving 9 bases between the germline ends. The CDR3 covers 13 residues. CDR3 in amino acids: CASSSGLPYEQYF. CDR3 sequence (DNA): TGTGCCAGCAGCTCCGGACTCCCCTACGAGCAGTACTTC.

In this sample, this clone turned up a few times. This chain joins TRBV11-2 and TRBJ2-3; maybe TRBD2 (5 bases). This CDR3 is built from 14 residues. The germline V gene encodes CDR1 SGHAT and CDR2 FQNNGV. Between the trimmed V and J ends, which lost 1 base and 2 bases, there was a span of 7 bases. The CDR3 region has the DNA TGTGCCAGCAGCTTAGCGGGGATCACAGATACGCAGTATTTT. It specifies CASSLAGITDTQYF.

The chain uses TRBV19 and TRBJ2-7, with TRBD2 identical over 9 bases. This CDR3 has 15 residues. Germline V CDR1 and CDR2: LNHDA, SQIVND (reference sequence). The ends lost 7 bases at V and 0 bases at J; junction bases unmatched: 7. The CDR3 spells CASKLREGYSYEQYF. CDR3 nucleotides: TGTGCCAGTAAACTGCGGGAGGGTTACTCCTACGAGCAGTACTTC.

This chain's CDR3 is CASSSGQAYGYTF. The CDR3 coding sequence is TGTGCCAGCAGCTCGGGACAGGCCTATGGCTACACCTTC. V usage is TRBV7-2 and J usage is TRBJ1-2, with 8 bases identical to TRBD1. Germline values: CDR1 SGHTA, CDR2 FQGNSA. The J segment lost 4 bases and the V segment lost 4 bases, leaving 2 bases of the junction unmatched. The length of the CDR3 is 13 residues.

The chain employs TRBV11-2 and TRBJ1-6; perhaps TRBD1 as D (5 bases). This CDR3 contains 14 residues. The V and J ends lost 1 base and 12 bases respectively, with 13 bases between them. Germline V lookup: CDR1 SGHAT, CDR2 FQNNGV. CDR3 nucleotide sequence: TGTGCCAGCAGCTTAGGACAGCCTCGGAAACCCCTCCACTTT. It yields the protein CASSLGQPRKPLHF.

The V and J genes are TRBV12-3 or TRBV12-4 and TRBJ1-1; 7 bases are shared with TRBD1. Trimming cost V 5 bases and J 4 bases; bases outside gene matches: 4. The CDR3 has 13 residues. The CDR3 region is CASSKAGGTEAFF. In DNA, the CDR3 is TGTGCCAGCAGTAAGGCAGGGGGCACTGAAGCTTTCTTT.

In nucleotides, the CDR3 is TGCGCCAGCAGCCAAGGGGGGGGAATGAACACTGAAGCTTTCTTT. Translating gives CASSQGGGMNTEAFF. This chain connects TRBV4-3 to TRBJ1-1; D perhaps matches TRBD1 (5 bases). Looked up from germline, CDR1 is LGHNA and CDR2 is YSLEER. The length of the CDR3 is 15 residues. V gave up 1 base and J gave up 0 bases, with 9 bases separating them.

The V gene is TRBV5-5, the J gene TRBJ1-6; D call uncertain. The germline CDR1 and CDR2 sequences are SGHKS and YYEKEE (reference sequence). The V end lost 4 bases, the J end lost 10 bases, and 18 bases lay between the germline ends. The CDR3 totals 15 residues. This CDR3 is CASSALIISGSPLHF. In nucleotides, the CDR3 is TGTGCCAGCAGCGCCCTCATCATCTCGGGGTCACCCCTCCACTTT.

The genes are TRBV30 and TRBJ1-3; maybe TRBD1 (5 bases). V lost 2 bases and J 5 bases, leaving 16 bases between the germline ends. Per the germline V gene, CDR1 is GTSNPN and CDR2 is SVGIG (reference sequence). This CDR3 has 15 amino acids. The CDR3: CAWSLDSTKRNTIYF. In nucleotides, the CDR3 is TGTGCCTGGAGTTTAGACAGTACGAAGAGAAACACCATATATTTT.

The chain has TRBV5-1 and TRBJ2-5; perhaps TRBD2 as D (6 bases). CDR3 size: 13 residues. Looked up from germline, CDR1 is SGHRS and CDR2 is YFSETQ. The germline V and J ends were trimmed by 3 bases and 9 bases, with 15 bases remaining between them. The CDR3 DNA follows: TGCGCCAGCAGCTCGGGGTCCCCGGGGGCCCAGTACTTC. The encoded protein is CASSSGSPGAQYF.

The chain combines TRBV11-1 with TRBJ1-6, with D possibly being TRBD1 (6 bases). The germline gives CDR1 SGHAT, CDR2 FQDESV (reference sequence). CDR3 length: 13 residues. V lost 5 bases, J lost 8 bases, and 10 bases lay in between. The CDR3 spells CASSEQGYSPLHF. CDR3 coding DNA: TGTGCCAGCAGCGAACAGGGCTATTCACCCCTCCACTTT.

V and J are TRBV19 and TRBJ2-7; 8 positions agree with TRBD1. V lost 3 bases, J lost 2 bases, and 3 bases stayed unmatched. The CDR3 covers 14 residues. Germline-derived CDR1 and CDR2 are LNHDA and SQIVND (reference sequence). This CDR3 reads CASSIRTGPYEQYF. The CDR3 nucleotides are TGTGCCAGTAGTATCCGGACAGGGCCCTACGAGCAGTACTTC. Together with reference TRBV19 and TRBJ2-7, the CDR3 gives the full variable domain: DGGITQSPKYLFRKEGQNVTLSCEQNLNHDAMYWYRQDPGQGLRLIYYSQIVNDFQKGDIAEGYSVSREKKESFPLTVTSAQKNPTAFYLCASSIRTGPYEQYFGPGTRLTVT.

A word on this clone: Other DNA sequences of this sample code for an identical CDR3. The chain recombines TRBV11-2 with TRBJ2-3; no definite D call. CDR1 SGHAT and CDR2 FQNNGV come from the germline V gene. V lost 1 base and J 5 bases, leaving 4 bases between the germline ends. CDR3 length: 12 amino acids. The CDR3 DNA follows: TGTGCCAGCAGCTTAGCCAGAGATACGCAGTATTTT. This gives the protein CASSLARDTQYF.

The chain recombines TRBV19 with TRBJ2-4, with no clear D. The V gene lost 6 bases and the J gene lost 0 bases, with 6 bases spanning the gap. The CDR3 consists of 13 residues. Germline V gene lookup returns CDR1 LNHDA and CDR2 SQIVND (reference sequence). The DNA for the CDR3 is TGTGCCAGTAGCCCGAGAGCCAAAAACATTCAGTACTTC. It specifies CASSPRAKNIQYF. The whole variable domain, remainder taken from reference TRBV19 and TRBJ2-4, is DGGITQSPKYLFRKEGQNVTLSCEQNLNHDAMYWYRQDPGQGLRLIYYSQIVNDFQKGDIAEGYSVSREKKESFPLTVTSAQKNPTAFYLCASSPRAKNIQYFGAGTRLSVL.

Only a few counts were recorded for this clone. V gene TRBV5-1 combines with J gene TRBJ1-3; D may be TRBD1 (5 bases). The CDR3 is 14 amino acids. The germline V gene has CDR1 SGHRS and CDR2 YFSETQ. The germline V and J ends were trimmed by 5 bases and 2 bases, with 11 bases remaining between them. The CDR3: CASSPQGPGNTIYF. The CDR3 DNA is TGCGCCAGCAGTCCGCAGGGACCTGGAAACACCATATATTTT.

The rearrangement links TRBV11-3 to TRBJ1-3; D is uncertain. The germline V and J ends were trimmed by 2 bases and 9 bases, with 14 bases remaining between them. In germline, CDR1 is SGHNT, CDR2 YENEEA. The CDR3 has 14 residues. CDR3 loop: CASSLSFGGGTIYF. CDR3 sequence (DNA): TGTGCCAGCAGCTTATCGTTTGGAGGAGGCACCATATATTTT.

The chain couples TRBV7-2 to TRBJ1-5; D call uncertain. Germline CDR1 is SGHTA and CDR2 is FQGNSA. The CDR3 extends over 14 amino acids. Trimming removed 3 bases from V and 3 bases from J, with 9 bases in between. The CDR3 loop is CASSFAGPNQPQHF. The CDR3 DNA sequence: TGTGCCAGCAGCTTTGCAGGACCCAATCAGCCCCAGCATTTT.

This chain uses TRBV6-1 with TRBJ2-4; D assignment may be TRBD1 or TRBD2 (5 bases each). The CDR3 is 16 amino acids. From germline, CDR1 is MNHNS and CDR2 SASEGT. V gave up 3 bases and J gave up 3 bases, with 15 bases separating them. The CDR3 DNA follows: TGTGCCAGCAGTGAGGTAGGGACGGATCTCAAAAACATTCAGTACTTC. Translation: CASSEVGTDLKNIQYF.

Ten or more counts support this clone. This chain uses TRBV7-9 with TRBJ1-1, with unresolved D. The CDR3 is 15 residues long. Trimming removed 8 bases from V and 2 bases from J, with 18 bases in between. CDR1 is SEHNR and CDR2 is FQNEAQ in the germline V gene (reference sequence). This CDR3 is CASLPGSVLNTEAFF. The CDR3 DNA reads TGTGCCAGCCTCCCTGGCTCAGTCCTAAACACTGAAGCTTTCTTT.

This clone was observed once. The chain joins TRBV4-2 to TRBJ1-4; TRBD1 matches 8 bases. J gave up 3 bases and V 3 bases, and 6 bases lay outside the gene matches. Germline V lookup: CDR1 LGHNA, CDR2 YNFKEQ. The CDR3 runs 16 residues. The CDR3 nucleotides read TGTGCCAGCAGCCAGGAAAGACAGGGGTCTAATGAAAAACTGTTTTTT. Residues: CASSQERQGSNEKLFF.